Included here is one T cell receptor (beta chain) sequence, with context. CDR1 and CDR2 from the germline V gene are SGHNT and YYREEE (reference sequence). Trimming removed 9 bases from V and 1 base from J, with 18 bases in between. This CDR3 has 15 amino acids. The entry originates in a study of blood T cell repertoires in COVID-19. In the study overall: The origin of the acute and convalescent COVID-19 samples was the United States, Italy and Spain. PBMCs, B-cell-depleted T cells, or T cells provided the cDNA or gDNA that made up the material.

Methods used by the authors: Researchers report that nucleated cell counts were estimated from reference gene primer amplification. TCRdb's copy holds only in-frame clones and misses some; the assay was immunoSEQ multiplex PCR. From that table come the V and J calls and clone size; the DNA was used to work out D and trimming. Here the sample spans roughly 380,000 clones, 85% being singletons. Sequenced material: peripheral blood. V and J are TRBV5-4 and TRBJ2-3; possible D gene TRBD2, 5 bases. The receptor comes from a woman younger than 30 with acute or convalescent COVID-19. The CDR3 DNA reads TGTGCCACCTCGATTGTGGGAGAGGGCACAGATACGCAGTATTTT. It encodes CATSIVGEGTDTQYF.